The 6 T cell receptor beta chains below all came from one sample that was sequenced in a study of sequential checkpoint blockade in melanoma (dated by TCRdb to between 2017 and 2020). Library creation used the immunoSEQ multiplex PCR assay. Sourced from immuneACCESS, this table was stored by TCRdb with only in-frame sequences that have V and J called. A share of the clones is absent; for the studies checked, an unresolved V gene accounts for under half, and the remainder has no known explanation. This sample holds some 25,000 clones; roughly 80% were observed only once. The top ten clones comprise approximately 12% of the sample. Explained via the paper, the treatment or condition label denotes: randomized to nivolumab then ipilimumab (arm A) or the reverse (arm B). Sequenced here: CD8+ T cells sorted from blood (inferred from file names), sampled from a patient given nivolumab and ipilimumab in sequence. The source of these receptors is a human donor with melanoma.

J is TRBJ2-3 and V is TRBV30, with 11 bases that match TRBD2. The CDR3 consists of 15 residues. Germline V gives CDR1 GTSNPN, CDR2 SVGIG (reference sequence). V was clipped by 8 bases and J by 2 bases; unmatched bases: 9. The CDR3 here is CATSAGLAATDTQYF. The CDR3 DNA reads TGTGCCACCTCCGCGGGACTAGCGGCCACAGATACGCAGTATTTT.

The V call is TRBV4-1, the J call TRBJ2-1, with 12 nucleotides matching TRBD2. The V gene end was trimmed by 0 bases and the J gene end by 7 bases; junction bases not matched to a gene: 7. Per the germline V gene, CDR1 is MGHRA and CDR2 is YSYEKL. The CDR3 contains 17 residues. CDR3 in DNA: TGCGCCAGCAGCCAAGATCCTAGCGGGGGGGCCGTGAATGAGCAGTTCTTC. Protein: CASSQDPSGGAVNEQFF.

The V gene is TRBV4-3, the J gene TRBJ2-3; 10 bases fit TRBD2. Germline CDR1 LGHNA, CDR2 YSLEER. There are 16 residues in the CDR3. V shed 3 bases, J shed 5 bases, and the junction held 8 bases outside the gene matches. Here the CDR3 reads CASSQAKRGGGDTQYF. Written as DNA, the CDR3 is TGCGCCAGCAGCCAGGCCAAGCGGGGGGGTGGAGATACGCAGTATTTT.

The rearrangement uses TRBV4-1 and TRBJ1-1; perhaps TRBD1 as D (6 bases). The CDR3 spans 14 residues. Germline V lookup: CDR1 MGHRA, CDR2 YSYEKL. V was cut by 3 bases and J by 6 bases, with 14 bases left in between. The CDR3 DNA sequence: TGCGCCAGCAGCCATGGACAGATGGAGGCTGAAGCTTTCTTT. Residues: CASSHGQMEAEAFF.

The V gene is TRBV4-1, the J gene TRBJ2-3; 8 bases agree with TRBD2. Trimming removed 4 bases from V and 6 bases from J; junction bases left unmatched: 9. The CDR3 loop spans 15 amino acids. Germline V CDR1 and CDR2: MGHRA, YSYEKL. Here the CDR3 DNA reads TGCGCCAGCAGCCCCGTAGCGGGGTGGGAGGATACGCAGTATTTT. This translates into CASSPVAGWEDTQYF.

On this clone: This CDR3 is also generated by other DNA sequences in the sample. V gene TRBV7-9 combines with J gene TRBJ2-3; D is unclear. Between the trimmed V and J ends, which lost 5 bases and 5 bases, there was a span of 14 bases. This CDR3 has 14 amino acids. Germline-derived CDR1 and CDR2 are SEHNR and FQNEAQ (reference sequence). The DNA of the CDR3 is TGTGCCAGCAGCCTAGAGAGGCGAGAAGATACGCAGTATTTT. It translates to CASSLERREDTQYF.